One and the same sample provided the 24 T cell receptor beta chains below, sequenced in a study of control samples from healthy donors and cancer patients. The assay was immunoSEQ multiplex PCR, and TCRdb's table has in-frame clones only and misses some. The sample holds about 86,000 clones, approximately 95% seen once. The source material was blood. The receptor set was obtained from a woman younger than 45 in good health.

With regard to this clone: Other DNA sequences in the sample encode the same CDR3. The chain uses TRBV27 and TRBJ2-7; 8 bases are a match to TRBD1. V shed 3 bases and J 3 bases; nucleotides not matched to a gene: 7. Per the germline V gene, CDR1 is MNHEY and CDR2 is SMNVEV (reference sequence). The CDR3 contains 15 residues. CDR3 residues: CASSLPSGGFYEQYF. CDR3 DNA sequence: TGTGCCAGCAGTTTGCCGTCAGGGGGCTTCTACGAGCAGTACTTC.

The chain combines TRBV11-2 with TRBJ2-7, with 7 bases matching TRBD1. V was clipped by 4 bases and J by 5 bases; unmatched bases: 8. This CDR3 is built from 14 residues. Germline V gene sequence: CDR1 SGHAT, CDR2 FQNNGV. For the CDR3, the DNA is TGTGCCAGCAGCTGGAGACAGGGTTATCACGAGCAGTACTTC. Protein sequence: CASSWRQGYHEQYF.

The chain carries TRBV6-5 and TRBJ1-1; the D gene is possibly TRBD1 (5 bases). The germline V gene encodes CDR1 MNHEY and CDR2 SVGAGI. The V end lost 5 bases, the J end lost 10 bases, and 14 bases lay between the germline ends. The CDR3 covers 12 residues. CDR3 DNA sequence: TGTGCCAGCAGTCGAGGGGACTCGAGAGCTTTCTTT. Encoded protein: CASSRGDSRAFF.

The gene calls are TRBV28 and TRBJ1-2; D gene unclear. The CDR3 is 14 residues long. Germline lookup yields CDR1 MDHEN and CDR2 SYDVKM. The ends were cut back, 2 bases at V and 1 base at J, with 8 bases in the middle. The CDR3 DNA is TGTGCCAGCAGTTTAACCTACAGTAACTATGGCTACACCTTC. It is translated as CASSLTYSNYGYTF.

The J gene is TRBJ1-5, the V gene TRBV6-6; D not certain. CDR3 length: 12 residues. V lost 0 bases, J lost 6 bases, and 3 bases lay in between. Germline CDR1 MNHNY, CDR2 SVGAGI (reference sequence). CDR3 loop: CASSYSGQPQHF. CDR3 in DNA: TGTGCCAGCAGTTACTCAGGTCAGCCCCAGCATTTT.

The rearrangement uses TRBV7-8 and TRBJ2-4; no clear D gene. The CDR3 spans 16 residues. V was pared by 4 bases and J by 1 base, with 14 bases between. Germline V lookup: CDR1 SGHVS, CDR2 FQNEAQ. Written as DNA, the CDR3 is TGTGCCAGCAGCTCTAGGGAACCGACGGCCAAAAACATTCAGTACTTC. Residues: CASSSREPTAKNIQYF.

The CDR3, as DNA: TGTGCCAGCAGCTTAGTGGTTGAGCAGTTCTTC. This translates into CASSLVVEQFF. The chain employs TRBV7-9 and TRBJ2-1; no clear D. V lost 1 base and J 9 bases, leaving 4 bases between the germline ends. Germline V CDR1 and CDR2: SEHNR, FQNEAQ (reference sequence). The CDR3 loop spans 11 amino acids. Full variable domain (remainder filled in from reference TRBV7-9 and TRBJ2-1): DTGVSQNPRHKITKRGQNVTFRCDPISEHNRLYWYRQTLGQGPEFLTYFQNEAQLEKSRLLSDRFSAERPKGSFSTLEIQRTEQGDSAMYLCASSLVVEQFFGPGTRLTVL.

This clone was recorded only once. V usage is TRBV19 and J usage is TRBJ1-3; D is unclear. The CDR3 is 13 amino acids. Between the trimmed V and J ends, which lost 6 bases and 1 base, there was a span of 7 bases. Germline V CDR1 and CDR2: LNHDA, SQIVND (reference sequence). CDR3 in amino acids: CASRRLSGNTIYF. The CDR3 bases are TGTGCCAGTAGAAGGCTGTCTGGAAACACCATATATTTT.

The CDR3 DNA is TGTGCCAGCAGCTTTGGTGTGACGGCTGCAACTAATGAAAAACTGTTTTTT. It specifies CASSFGVTAATNEKLFF. This rearrangement joins TRBV5-6 to TRBJ1-4; D gene uncertain. Germline loops: CDR1 SGHDT, CDR2 YYEEEE. The CDR3 runs 17 residues. With 2 bases removed from V and 0 bases from J, the gap between germline ends came to 14 bases.

The V gene is TRBV5-6, the J gene TRBJ1-1; no clear D. This CDR3 has 15 residues. V was clipped by 1 base and J by 4 bases, with 14 bases between them. The germline gives CDR1 SGHDT, CDR2 YYEEEE. CDR3 nucleotides: TGTGCCAGCAGCTTGAGCCTAACCTTCTCCACTGAAGCTTTCTTT. This gives the protein CASSLSLTFSTEAFF.

This chain joins TRBV5-1 and TRBJ2-7, with TRBD2 matching over 9 bases. Losses at the gene ends were 4 bases for V and 4 bases for J; bases not matched to a gene: 9. Germline V CDR1 and CDR2: SGHRS, YFSETQ. The CDR3 runs 15 residues. The CDR3 nucleotides are TGCGCCAGCAGCACGGAGCGGGGGGTGCGGTACGAGCAGTACTTC. Its translation is CASSTERGVRYEQYF.

The chain couples TRBV5-1 to TRBJ2-7; D call uncertain. This CDR3 is 13 amino acids long. The germline V and J ends were trimmed by 0 bases and 3 bases, with 7 bases remaining between them. The germline CDR1 and CDR2 sequences are SGHRS and YFSETQ. Written as DNA, the CDR3 is TGCGCCAGCAGCTTGGTTTCGGACTACGAGCAGTACTTC. Translation gives CASSLVSDYEQYF. Full variable domain (outside the CDR3, taken from reference TRBV5-1 and TRBJ2-7): KAGVTQTPRYLIKTRGQQVTLSCSPISGHRSVSWYQQTPGQGLQFLFEYFSETQRNKGNFPGRFSGRQFSNSRSEMNVSTLELGDSALYLCASSLVSDYEQYFGPGTRLTVT.

The chain uses TRBV6-5 and TRBJ2-7, with 7 bases fitting TRBD1. The CDR3 extends over 15 amino acids. Unmatched junction bases numbered 8, after V lost 6 bases and J lost 0 bases. Germline V gene sequence: CDR1 MNHEY, CDR2 SVGAGI. CDR3 nucleotides: TGTGCCAGCAGGACTGGCCGGGACAGCTCCTACGAGCAGTACTTC. Translated: CASRTGRDSSYEQYF.

In its sample, this clone was seen once. The gene calls are TRBV24-1 and TRBJ2-1, with no clear D. Germline V lookup: CDR1 KGHDR, CDR2 SFDVKD. The CDR3 contains 11 residues. V dropped 9 bases and J dropped 9 bases, with 11 bases sitting between them. CDR3 region: CATSYGGEQFF. CDR3 nucleotide sequence: TGTGCCACCTCATACGGTGGTGAGCAGTTCTTC.

The chain has TRBV6-1 and TRBJ1-6; TRBD1 matches at 7 bases. Germline CDR1 MNHNS, CDR2 SASEGT. The trim removed 4 bases at V and 8 bases at J, leaving 11 bases unmatched. This CDR3 is 16 amino acids long. Written as DNA, the CDR3 is TGTGCCAGCAGTGCGGCCACAGGGGAAAGGGATTCACCCCTCCACTTT. Its translation is CASSAATGERDSPLHF.

The rearrangement joins TRBV5-8 to TRBJ1-2; tentative D call: TRBD1 (6 bases). The CDR3 is 14 residues long. V lost 3 bases and J 7 bases, leaving 16 bases between the germline ends. From germline, CDR1 is SGHTS and CDR2 YDEGEE. This CDR3 is CASSSQWQGSGYTF. In DNA form, the CDR3 reads TGTGCCAGCAGCTCACAATGGCAGGGGAGTGGCTACACCTTC.

The V call is TRBV3-1 (or the pseudogene TRBV3-2), the J call TRBJ2-7; 8 nucleotides line up with TRBD1. This CDR3 is 17 amino acids long. Germline trimming cut 5 bases from V and 1 base from J; bases unmatched to any gene: 13. Per the germline V gene, CDR1 is LGHDT and CDR2 is YNNKEL (reference sequence). This CDR3 is CASSTLLRDRRSYEQYF. The CDR3 DNA reads as TGTGCCAGCAGCACCCTACTCCGGGACAGGCGTTCCTACGAGCAGTACTTC.

V and J are TRBV12-3 or TRBV12-4 and TRBJ1-1; D is unresolved. This CDR3 region has 13 residues. Trimming took off 3 bases at V and 1 base at J, with 6 bases between the two ends. The CDR3 DNA follows: TGTGCCAGCAGTTTCCGCTGGAACACTGAAGCTTTCTTT. It is translated as CASSFRWNTEAFF.

CDR3 nucleotide sequence: TGTGCCACCAGCTCCCTCCGCGACAGGGACTATGGCTACACCTTC. This gives the protein CATSSLRDRDYGYTF. The rearrangement uses TRBV15 and TRBJ1-2; 7 positions agree with TRBD1. V shed 5 bases and J 3 bases; nucleotides not matched to a gene: 9. This CDR3 spans 15 amino acids. CDR1 and CDR2 from the germline V gene are LNHNV and YYDKDF (reference sequence).

This chain links TRBV3-1 (or the pseudogene TRBV3-2) with TRBJ1-2; no clear D gene. V lost 0 bases and J 2 bases, leaving 4 bases between the germline ends. Looked up from germline, CDR1 is LGHDT and CDR2 is YNNKEL (reference sequence). The CDR3 runs to 13 residues. This CDR3 is CASSQEVNYGYTF. The CDR3 nucleotides are TGTGCCAGCAGCCAAGAGGTCAACTATGGCTACACCTTC.

This chain uses TRBV12-5 with TRBJ2-2; D gene ambiguous. The germline V and J ends were trimmed by 5 bases and 7 bases, with 8 bases remaining between them. This CDR3 spans 12 amino acids. Germline V gives CDR1 LGHNT, CDR2 FRNRAP. The chain's CDR3 is CASGPPVGELFF. For the CDR3, the DNA is TGTGCTAGTGGTCCCCCGGTCGGGGAGCTGTTTTTT.

The gene calls are TRBV18 and TRBJ2-2, with D possibly matching TRBD1 (5 bases). This CDR3 comprises 14 residues. Germline assignment: CDR1 KGHSH and CDR2 LQKENI. V dropped 3 bases and J dropped 3 bases, with 8 bases sitting between them. The CDR3 region has the DNA TGTGCCAGCTCACCGGGCAGGGACACCGGGGAGCTGTTTTTT. Translated, it gives CASSPGRDTGELFF.

The rearrangement links TRBV7-9 to TRBJ1-1; 7 nucleotides match TRBD1. CDR1 is SEHNR and CDR2 is FQNEAQ in the germline V gene (reference sequence). V trimming: 4 bases; J trimming: 6 bases; junction bases outside the gene matches: 2. This CDR3 region has 12 residues. Here the CDR3 reads CASSSGGAEAFF. The CDR3, as DNA: TGTGCCAGCAGCTCAGGGGGGGCTGAAGCTTTCTTT.

J is TRBJ2-7 and V is TRBV9; no clear D gene. There are 13 residues in the CDR3. V was clipped by 4 bases and J by 3 bases, with 11 bases between them. Per the germline V gene, CDR1 is SGDLS and CDR2 is YYNGEE. The CDR3 DNA follows: TGTGCCAGCAGCCCGCCGGGTCGCTACGAGCAGTACTTC. It encodes CASSPPGRYEQYF.